Here is one TCR beta chain with its context. The data were taken from a study of blood T cell repertoires in COVID-19. For the study at large: From the United States, Italy and Spain came samples of acute and convalescent COVID-19. Nucleic acid was either cDNA or gDNA, and it came from T cells, B-cell-depleted T cells, or PBMCs.

As processed by the authors: Reference gene primers were amplified, and this amplification served to estimate nucleated cell counts. Produced via immunoSEQ multiplex PCR; TCRdb's table is partial and in-frame only. That table furnishes V, J and clone size, whereas the DNA furnished D and trimming. The data contain approximately 260,000 clones, around 82% of them singletons. This clonotype originated in a woman of 80 years or more with active or convalescent COVID-19. The source material was peripheral blood.

CDR3 region: CASSQVHSTALYNEQFF. CDR3 DNA sequence: TGTGCCAGCAGCCAAGTCCACTCAACTGCCCTATACAATGAGCAGTTCTTC. The V call is TRBV3-1 (or the pseudogene TRBV3-2), the J call TRBJ2-1; D gene ambiguous. V lost 1 base and J 4 bases, leaving 17 bases between the germline ends. This CDR3 has 17 amino acids. CDR1 is LGHDT and CDR2 is YNNKEL in the germline V gene (reference sequence).